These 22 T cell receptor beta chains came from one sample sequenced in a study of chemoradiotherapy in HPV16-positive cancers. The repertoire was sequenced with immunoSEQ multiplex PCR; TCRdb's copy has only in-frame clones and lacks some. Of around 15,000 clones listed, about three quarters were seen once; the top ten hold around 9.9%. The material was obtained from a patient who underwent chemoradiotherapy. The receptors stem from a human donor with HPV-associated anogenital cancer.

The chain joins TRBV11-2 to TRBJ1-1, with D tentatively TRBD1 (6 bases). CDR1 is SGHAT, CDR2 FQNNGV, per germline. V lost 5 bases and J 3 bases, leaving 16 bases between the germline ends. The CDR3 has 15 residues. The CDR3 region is CASSGTGSSHTEAFF. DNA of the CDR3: TGTGCCAGCAGCGGAACAGGGTCGTCGCACACTGAAGCTTTCTTT.

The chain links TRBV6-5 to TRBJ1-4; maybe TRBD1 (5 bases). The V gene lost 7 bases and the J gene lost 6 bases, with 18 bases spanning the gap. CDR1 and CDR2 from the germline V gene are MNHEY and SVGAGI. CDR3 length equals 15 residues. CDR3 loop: CASTPQGGAYEKLFF. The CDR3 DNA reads TGTGCCAGCACACCGCAGGGAGGCGCGTATGAAAAACTGTTTTTT.

This CDR3 reads CASSHRGEYTEAFF. In DNA form, the CDR3 reads TGCGCCAGCAGCCACAGGGGGGAGTACACTGAAGCTTTCTTT. The rearrangement joins TRBV4-1 to TRBJ1-1, with TRBD1 identical over 7 bases. CDR3 length: 14 amino acids. V gave up 3 bases and J gave up 3 bases; unmatched junction bases: 4. Germline V lookup: CDR1 MGHRA, CDR2 YSYEKL.

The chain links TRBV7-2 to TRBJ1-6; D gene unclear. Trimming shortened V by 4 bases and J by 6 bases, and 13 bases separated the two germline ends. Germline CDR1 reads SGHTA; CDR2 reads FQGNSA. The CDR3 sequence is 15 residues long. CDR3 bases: TGTGCCAGCAGCTCGCGGGCAGCCCTTAATTCACCCCTCCACTTT. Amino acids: CASSSRAALNSPLHF.

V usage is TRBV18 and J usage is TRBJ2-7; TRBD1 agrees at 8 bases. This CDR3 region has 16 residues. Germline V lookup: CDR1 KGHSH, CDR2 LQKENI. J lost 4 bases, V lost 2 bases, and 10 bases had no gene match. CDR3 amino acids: CASSPTDRAKGYEQYF. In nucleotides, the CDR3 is TGTGCCAGCTCACCAACGGACAGGGCGAAAGGGTACGAGCAGTACTTC.

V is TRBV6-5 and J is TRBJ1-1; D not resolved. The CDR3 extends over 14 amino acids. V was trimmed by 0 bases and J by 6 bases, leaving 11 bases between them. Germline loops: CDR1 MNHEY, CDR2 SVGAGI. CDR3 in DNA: TGTGCCAGCAGTTACTCTGCAGGAGACCCTGAAGCTTTCTTT. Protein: CASSYSAGDPEAFF.

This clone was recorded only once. This CDR3 reads CAISDSGGYEQYF. The CDR3 DNA sequence: TGTGCCATCAGTGACTCGGGAGGCTACGAGCAGTACTTC. The chain employs TRBV10-3 and TRBJ2-7; 7 bases are a match to TRBD2. CDR3 size: 13 residues. Germline trimming cut 3 bases from V and 3 bases from J; bases unmatched to any gene: 2. Looked up from germline, CDR1 is ENHRY and CDR2 is SYGVKD.

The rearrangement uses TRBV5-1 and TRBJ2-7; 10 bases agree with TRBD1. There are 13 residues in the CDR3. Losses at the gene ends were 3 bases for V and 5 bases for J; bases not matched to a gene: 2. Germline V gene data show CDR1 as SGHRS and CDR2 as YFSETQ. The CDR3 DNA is TGCGCCAGCAGCTCCGGGACAGGGGACGAGCAGTACTTC. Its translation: CASSSGTGDEQYF.

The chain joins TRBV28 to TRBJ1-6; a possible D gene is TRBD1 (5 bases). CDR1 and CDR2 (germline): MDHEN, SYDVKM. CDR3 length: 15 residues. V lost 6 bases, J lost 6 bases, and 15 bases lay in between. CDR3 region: CASSQGTPLNSPLHF. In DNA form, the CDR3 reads TGTGCCAGCAGCCAAGGGACCCCTCTTAATTCACCCCTCCACTTT.

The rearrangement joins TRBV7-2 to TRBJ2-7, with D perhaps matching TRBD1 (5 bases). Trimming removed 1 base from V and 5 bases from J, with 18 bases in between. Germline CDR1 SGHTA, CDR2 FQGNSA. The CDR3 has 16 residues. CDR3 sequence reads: CASSLVSAGLLHEQYF. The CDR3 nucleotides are TGTGCCAGCAGCTTAGTTAGTGCAGGGTTGCTCCACGAGCAGTACTTC.

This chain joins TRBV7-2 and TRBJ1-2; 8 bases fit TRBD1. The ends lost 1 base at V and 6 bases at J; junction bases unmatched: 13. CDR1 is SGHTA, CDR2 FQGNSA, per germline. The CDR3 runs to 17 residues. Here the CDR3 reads CASSLVSGEGQGNGYTF. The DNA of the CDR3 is TGTGCCAGCAGCTTAGTATCGGGGGAAGGACAGGGAAATGGCTACACCTTC.

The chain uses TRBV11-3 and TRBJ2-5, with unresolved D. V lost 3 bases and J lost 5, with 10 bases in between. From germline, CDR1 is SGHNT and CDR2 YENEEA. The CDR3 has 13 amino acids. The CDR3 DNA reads TGTGCCAGCAGCTTCCTCCCCTGGGAGACCCAGTACTTC. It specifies CASSFLPWETQYF.

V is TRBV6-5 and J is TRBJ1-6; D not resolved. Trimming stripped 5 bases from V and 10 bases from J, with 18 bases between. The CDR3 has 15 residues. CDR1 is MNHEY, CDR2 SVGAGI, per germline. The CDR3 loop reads CASSNDGNFLSPLHF. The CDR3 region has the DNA TGTGCCAGCAGTAACGACGGAAACTTCCTCTCACCCCTCCACTTT.

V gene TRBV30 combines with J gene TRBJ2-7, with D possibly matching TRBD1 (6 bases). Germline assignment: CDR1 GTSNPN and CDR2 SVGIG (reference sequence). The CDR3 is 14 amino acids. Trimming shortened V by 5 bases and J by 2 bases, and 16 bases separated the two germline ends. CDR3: CAWCLKGETYEQYF. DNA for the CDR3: TGTGCCTGGTGCCTGAAGGGGGAAACCTACGAGCAGTACTTC.

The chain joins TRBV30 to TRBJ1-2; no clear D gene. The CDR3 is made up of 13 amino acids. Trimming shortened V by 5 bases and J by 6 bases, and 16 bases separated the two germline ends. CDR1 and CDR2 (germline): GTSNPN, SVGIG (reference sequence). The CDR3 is CAWSRDRPDGYTF. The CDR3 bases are TGTGCCTGGTCCCGAGACCGACCCGATGGCTACACCTTC. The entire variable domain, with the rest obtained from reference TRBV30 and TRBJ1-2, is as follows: SQTIHQWPATLVQPVGSPLSLECTVEGTSNPNLYWYRQAAGRGLQLLFYSVGIGQISSEVPQNLSASRPQDRQFILSSKKLLLSDSGFYLCAWSRDRPDGYTFGSGTRLTVV.

Written as DNA, the CDR3 is TGTGCCAGTACCTCCGGGACGGCGATAAATTCACCCCTCCACTTT. It yields the protein CASTSGTAINSPLHF. V gene TRBV19 combines with J gene TRBJ1-6; possibly TRBD1 for D (5 bases). Looked up from germline, CDR1 is LNHDA and CDR2 is SQIVND (reference sequence). Trimming took off 7 bases at V and 7 bases at J, with 17 bases between the two ends. CDR3 length: 15 amino acids.

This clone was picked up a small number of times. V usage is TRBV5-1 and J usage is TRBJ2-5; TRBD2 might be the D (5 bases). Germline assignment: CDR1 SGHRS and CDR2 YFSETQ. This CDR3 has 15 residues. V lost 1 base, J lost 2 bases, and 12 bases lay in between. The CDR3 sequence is CASSLTSGLQETQYF. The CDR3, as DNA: TGCGCCAGCAGCTTGACCAGCGGTTTACAAGAGACCCAGTACTTC.

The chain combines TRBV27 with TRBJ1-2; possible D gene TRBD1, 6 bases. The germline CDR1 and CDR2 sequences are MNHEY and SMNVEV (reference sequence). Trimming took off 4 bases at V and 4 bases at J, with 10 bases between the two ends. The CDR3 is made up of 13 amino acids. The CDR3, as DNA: TGTGCCAGCAGTTACCAGGGGCTCTATGGCTACACCTTC. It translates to CASSYQGLYGYTF.

This CDR3 reads CASSELPLGGSPLHF. The CDR3 region has the DNA TGTGCCAGCAGTGAACTCCCGCTGGGGGGCTCACCCCTCCACTTT. The J gene is TRBJ1-6, the V gene TRBV6-1; perhaps TRBD1 as D (6 bases). Trimming left V 2 bases short and J 10 bases short, with 15 bases between. This CDR3 region has 15 residues. Germline assignment: CDR1 MNHNS and CDR2 SASEGT.

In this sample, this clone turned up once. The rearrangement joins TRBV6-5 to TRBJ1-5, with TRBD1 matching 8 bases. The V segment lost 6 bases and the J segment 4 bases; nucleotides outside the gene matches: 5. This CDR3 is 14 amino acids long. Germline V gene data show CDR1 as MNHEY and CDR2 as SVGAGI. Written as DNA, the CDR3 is TGTGCCAGCAGAGGACAGGGTTGGAATCAGCCCCAGCATTTT. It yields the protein CASRGQGWNQPQHF.

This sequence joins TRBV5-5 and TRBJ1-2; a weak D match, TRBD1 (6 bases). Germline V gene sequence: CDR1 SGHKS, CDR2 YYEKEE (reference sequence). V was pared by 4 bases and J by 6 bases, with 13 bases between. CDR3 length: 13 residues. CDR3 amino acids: CASSPRGKDGYTF. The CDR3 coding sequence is TGTGCCAGCAGCCCCAGGGGAAAGGATGGCTACACCTTC.

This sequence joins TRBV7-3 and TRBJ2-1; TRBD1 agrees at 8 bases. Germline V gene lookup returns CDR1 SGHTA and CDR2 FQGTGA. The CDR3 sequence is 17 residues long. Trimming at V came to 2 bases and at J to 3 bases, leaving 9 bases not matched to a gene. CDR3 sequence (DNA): TGTGCCAGCAGCTTAGGTCCCCGCACAGGGGGCTACAATGAGCAGTTCTTC. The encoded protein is CASSLGPRTGGYNEQFF.